This TCR beta chain was documented in a study of T cells of healthy individuals (dated by TCRdb to 2016 to 2018). The germline V gene (reference sequence) yields DFQATT for CDR1 and SNEGSKA for CDR2. The CDR3, from cysteine to phenylalanine, totals 15 residues. The only DNA kept is the CDR3, 45 bases in frame from the first base. At the junction V is shortened by 6 bases and J by 3 bases, with 20 bases in between. The library was produced with 5' RACE. Data came from an Illumina MiSeq. In TCRdb, the public reads were trimmed at Q25 with fastp and aligned with MiXCR, with productive beta chains retained. Rows with a matching CDR3 protein are joined into one entry that keeps the most common DNA and genes. The sample contains roughly 87,000 distinct CDR3 sequences, roughly 18% of them found a single time. 6.2% of the sample goes to the ten largest clones. A few counts support this clonotype. Its specific antigen is unknown. Per-base qualities were not stored, and no clone one base away is much larger.

The sequence is built from TRBV20-1 and TRBJ1-1; possibly the D gene is TRBD1, per 5 matching bases. The origin of this receptor is a human donor in good health. The CDR3 protein: CSAIIFTRGDTEAFF. The DNA sequence is as follows: TGCAGTGCGATCATCTTTACTAGGGGTGACACTGAAGCTTTCTTT.